The 21 T cell receptor beta chains below all came from one sample that was sequenced in a study of blood T cell repertoires in COVID-19. This table comes from immunoSEQ multiplex PCR, and its TCRdb copy is limited to in-frame clones, with some not included. The table shows about 100,000 clones, with roughly nine tenths occurring only once. Sample: peripheral blood. These receptors were taken from an elderly woman with acute or convalescent COVID-19.

The J gene is TRBJ1-2, the V gene TRBV13; weak D call: TRBD1 (5 bases). In germline, CDR1 is PRHDT, CDR2 FYEKMQ (reference sequence). Between the trimmed V and J ends, which lost 5 bases and 4 bases, there was a span of 14 bases. This CDR3 is built from 14 residues. CDR3 sequence reads: CASSPGRLGYGYTF. CDR3 nucleotide sequence: TGTGCCAGCAGCCCAGGGCGACTTGGCTATGGCTACACCTTC.

This clone was seen only once. The chain couples TRBV4-1 to TRBJ1-5, with D possibly TRBD1 on 5 matching bases. With 4 bases removed from V and 1 base from J, the gap between germline ends came to 11 bases. Germline assignment: CDR1 MGHRA and CDR2 YSYEKL. This CDR3 has 15 residues. CDR3 sequence: CASSRGGFSNQPQHF. DNA of the CDR3: TGCGCCAGCAGCCGCGGGGGATTCAGCAATCAGCCCCAGCATTTT.

The chain is built from TRBV7-9 and TRBJ1-2; possible D gene TRBD1, 5 bases. Germline V gene lookup returns CDR1 SEHNR and CDR2 FQNEAQ (reference sequence). There are 15 residues in the CDR3. V shed 3 bases and J shed 5 bases, with 16 bases lying between them. CDR3 residues: CASSFLKTATYGYTF. The DNA for the CDR3 is TGTGCCAGCAGCTTTCTTAAGACAGCAACTTATGGCTACACCTTC.

J is TRBJ2-2 and V is TRBV15; D unresolved. CDR1 and CDR2 (germline): LNHNV, YYDKDF (reference sequence). The V end was cut by 4 bases, the J end by 6 bases, with 15 bases between. This CDR3 comprises 15 residues. CDR3 nucleotide sequence: TGTGCCACCAGCACCGAAGCCGCCGAGGCCGGGGAGCTGTTTTTT. It is translated as CATSTEAAEAGELFF.

V usage is TRBV24-1 and J usage is TRBJ1-6, with D unclear. CDR1 is KGHDR and CDR2 is SFDVKD in the germline V gene. The CDR3 sequence is 13 residues long. V dropped 9 bases and J dropped 1 base, with 6 bases sitting between them. CDR3: CATQVSYNSPLHF. In nucleotides, the CDR3 is TGTGCCACCCAGGTTTCCTATAATTCACCCCTCCACTTT.

V is TRBV5-8 and J is TRBJ2-5; no definite D call. This CDR3 has 15 amino acids. Trimming removed 1 base at V and 0 bases at J, with 10 bases between. Germline V gives CDR1 SGHTS, CDR2 YDEGEE. CDR3 protein: CASSLSPLYQETQYF. The CDR3 DNA reads as TGTGCCAGCAGCTTGAGCCCTTTGTACCAAGAGACCCAGTACTTC. Full variable domain (outside the CDR3, taken from reference TRBV5-8 and TRBJ2-5): EAGVTQSPTHLIKTRGQQATLRCSPISGHTSVYWYQQALGLGLQFLLWYDEGEERNRGNFPPRFSGRQFPNYSSELNVNALELEDSALYLCASSLSPLYQETQYFGPGTRLLVL.

J is TRBJ2-1 and V is TRBV4-3; 8 bases align to TRBD1. Trimming took 2 bases from V and 6 from J; bases not matched to a gene: 6. This CDR3 has 15 amino acids. CDR1 is LGHNA, CDR2 YSLEER, per germline. The CDR3 region has the DNA TGCGCCAGCAGCCAACAGGGGGCGGTGGGCAATGAGCAGTTCTTC. Translation: CASSQQGAVGNEQFF.

The J gene is TRBJ2-5, the V gene TRBV7-9; weak D call: TRBD1 (6 bases). The V gene's germline CDR1 is SEHNR and CDR2 FQNEAQ (reference sequence). CDR3 length equals 16 residues. V was cut by 5 bases and J by 4 bases, with 20 bases left in between. For the CDR3, the DNA is TGTGCCAGCAGCGGGATGACAGGAGTTGGGTCAGAGACCCAGTACTTC. Protein: CASSGMTGVGSETQYF.

This chain links TRBV9 with TRBJ2-2; 8 bases map to TRBD2. V shed 2 bases and J 8 bases; nucleotides not matched to a gene: 2. The length of the CDR3 is 13 residues. Germline assignment: CDR1 SGDLS and CDR2 YYNGEE. In DNA, the CDR3 is TGTGCCAGCAGCGTGGCTAGCGGGGGGGAGCTGTTTTTT. Translation: CASSVASGGELFF.

This CDR3 reads CASSPSGGVSYEQYF. The CDR3 DNA reads TGTGCCAGCAGCCCAAGCGGGGGGGTGTCCTACGAGCAGTACTTC. This chain connects TRBV7-6 to TRBJ2-7, with 10 bases identical to TRBD2. From germline, CDR1 is SGHVS and CDR2 FNYEAQ. V lost 5 bases and J lost 1; bases outside the gene matches: 5. CDR3 size: 15 residues.

The J gene is TRBJ2-1, the V gene TRBV19, with 9 positions matching TRBD1. The V gene end was trimmed by 7 bases and the J gene end by 7 bases; junction bases not matched to a gene: 14. The CDR3 covers 16 residues. Germline loops: CDR1 LNHDA, CDR2 SQIVND (reference sequence). DNA for the CDR3: TGTGCCAGTAATCACGCAGGGTTAGGGACAGGGAATGAGCAGTTCTTC. Its protein is CASNHAGLGTGNEQFF.

The gene calls are TRBV28 and TRBJ1-6; 7 nucleotides agree with TRBD1. The CDR3 length is 15 residues. J lost 0 bases, V lost 10 bases, and 6 bases had no gene match. Per the germline V gene, CDR1 is MDHEN and CDR2 is SYDVKM. CDR3 in amino acids: CATGDSSSYNSPLHF. CDR3 nucleotides: TGTGCCACCGGGGACAGTAGCTCCTATAATTCACCCCTCCACTTT.

The J gene is TRBJ1-4, the V gene TRBV5-1; a possible D gene is TRBD1 (6 bases). Deletions cut 2 bases from V and 7 bases from J, with 15 bases between. Germline CDR1 SGHRS, CDR2 YFSETQ. CDR3 size: 15 residues. CDR3 protein: CASSLTGSSSEKLFF. The CDR3, as DNA: TGCGCCAGCAGCTTAACAGGGTCGAGTAGTGAAAAACTGTTTTTT.

The J gene is TRBJ1-1, the V gene TRBV27; no clear D gene. V lost 2 bases and J lost 4, with 8 bases in between. Per the germline V gene, CDR1 is MNHEY and CDR2 is SMNVEV (reference sequence). This CDR3 has 13 residues. The CDR3 DNA follows: TGTGCCAGCAGTTTAGGAGGGTTCACTGAAGCTTTCTTT. It encodes CASSLGGFTEAFF.

The chain combines TRBV28 with TRBJ1-4, with 10 bases fitting TRBD1. The germline V gene encodes CDR1 MDHEN and CDR2 SYDVKM. With 6 bases clipped from V and 8 bases from J, the junction kept 6 bases outside the gene matches. The CDR3 is 14 residues long. The CDR3 reads CASRRTGGGEKLFF. The CDR3, as DNA: TGTGCCAGCAGGCGGACAGGGGGAGGAGAAAAACTGTTTTTT.

The rearrangement uses TRBV6-5 and TRBJ1-1; D is possibly TRBD1 (6 bases). Germline loops: CDR1 MNHEY, CDR2 SVGAGI. CDR3 length: 15 amino acids. The V and J ends lost 3 bases and 0 bases respectively, with 11 bases between them. The CDR3 coding sequence is TGTGCCAGCAGTTATTCAGGGGCTATGAACACTGAAGCTTTCTTT. It is translated as CASSYSGAMNTEAFF.

This clone was seen just once. The chain is built from TRBV10-1 and TRBJ2-1, with a possible D match to TRBD1 (5 bases). V lost 2 bases, J lost 3 bases, and 5 bases lay in between. Germline V gene lookup returns CDR1 WNHNN and CDR2 SYGVQD (reference sequence). This CDR3 is built from 13 residues. This chain's CDR3 is CASSEDSYNEQFF. Here the CDR3 DNA reads TGCGCCAGCAGTGAGGACAGCTACAATGAGCAGTTCTTC.

The CDR3 region is CAASGGAYSPSYEQYF. Written as DNA, the CDR3 is TGTGCCGCGTCGGGCGGGGCATATTCCCCCTCCTACGAGCAGTACTTC. The chain uses TRBV28 and TRBJ2-7, with a possible D match to TRBD2 (6 bases). Germline V gene lookup returns CDR1 MDHEN and CDR2 SYDVKM. V was trimmed by 11 bases and J by 0 bases, leaving 23 bases between them. This CDR3 contains 16 residues.

The chain uses TRBV18 and TRBJ2-5; a possible D gene is TRBD1 (6 bases). Trimming shortened V by 6 bases and J by 1 base, and 12 bases separated the two germline ends. Germline lookup yields CDR1 KGHSH and CDR2 LQKENI. This CDR3 is 14 amino acids long. The CDR3 coding sequence is TGTGCCAGCTCCGGACAGCAGACCCAAGAGACCCAGTACTTC. Its protein product is CASSGQQTQETQYF.

The J gene is TRBJ2-7, the V gene TRBV10-3, with a possible D match to TRBD2 (7 bases). Germline loops: CDR1 ENHRY, CDR2 SYGVKD. Trimming removed 3 bases at V and 7 bases at J, with 10 bases between. The CDR3 has 12 amino acids. CDR3 sequence: CAISDEGGEQYF. The CDR3 DNA follows: TGTGCCATCAGTGATGAGGGGGGGGAGCAGTACTTC.

The rearrangement uses TRBV6-2 or TRBV6-3 and TRBJ2-5, with 8 bases fitting TRBD1. The ends lost 3 bases at V and 7 bases at J; junction bases unmatched: 7. CDR1 and CDR2 (germline): MNHEY, SVGEGT. The length of the CDR3 is 14 residues. The CDR3 sequence is CASSYGTGRGTQYF. DNA of the CDR3: TGTGCCAGCAGTTATGGGACAGGCCGAGGGACCCAGTACTTC.